The clone carrying this TCR beta chain has a single count. The antigen is undetermined. This table comes from immunoSEQ multiplex PCR, and its TCRdb copy is limited to in-frame clones, with some not included. The sample records about 27,000 clones, almost 90% being singletons. This sample stems from a study of PD-1 blockade in classical Hodgkin lymphoma. Study-wide findings and caveats: There was a significant rise in CD4+ TCR diversity by C4D1, with no such rise for CD8+. Reported findings placed baseline TCR diversity lower in newly diagnosed patients (compared with healthy donors). Patients with a complete response exhibited baseline diversity comparable to newly diagnosed patients.

Trimming removed 8 bases from V and 2 bases from J; junction bases left unmatched: 13. This CDR3 has 16 residues. CDR1 ENHRY and CDR2 SYGVKD come from the germline V gene. Each patient experienced a relapse that followed autologous stem cell transplantation, and brentuximab vedotin exposure varied. After thawing, PBMCs were subjected to magnetic negative selection to isolate CD8+ T cells. Patients reached a best response of complete response, partial response or progressive disease. Sequencing used CD8+ T cells from blood, obtained at baseline. The clonotype was recovered from a human donor with classical Hodgkin lymphoma. This chain uses TRBV10-3 with TRBJ2-3, with 7 nucleotides matching TRBD1. The CDR3 loop reads CAISPRQGLYTDTQYF. The CDR3 region has the DNA TGTGCCATCTCCCCCCGACAGGGCCTTTACACAGATACGCAGTATTTT.